A selection of T cell receptor beta chains follows, all from one sample in a study of blood T cell repertoires in COVID-19. Assay used: immunoSEQ multiplex PCR; TCRdb lists only in-frame clones, some missing. The table records roughly 190,000 clones, around 87% of them present only once. The specimen sequenced was PBMCs or T cells enriched from blood (not recorded which). These receptors originate from a woman in her thirties who had recovered from COVID-19. CDR3s include the opening cysteine and the closing phenylalanine or tryptophan. The D gene is left open where the match is weak. Expanded clones are given a class, and other clones once, few, many or no size at all.

size	V	D	J	DNA	CDR3
.	TRBV4-3	.	TRBJ1-2	TGCGCCAGCAGCCAAGATTGGGGGGGTAGTGGCTATGGCTACACCTTC	CASSQDWGGSGYGYTF
.	TRBV5-1	TRBD1	TRBJ1-5	TGCGCCAGCAGCTCGGGACAGGGCGGTGGAAATCAGCCCCAGCATTTT	CASSSGQGGGNQPQHF
.	TRBV18	TRBD1	TRBJ1-1	TGTGCCAGCTCAGCAGACAGGGGTGCGACTGAAGCTTTCTTT	CASSADRGATEAFF
.	TRBV7-9	TRBD2	TRBJ2-7	TGTGCCAGCAGCTTAGGGCGGGAGGGCCTCGAGCAGTACTTC	CASSLGREGLEQYF
.	TRBV7-2	TRBD1	TRBJ1-2	TGTGCCAGCAGCGTGACCGGGACAGGGCGAGGCTACACCTTC	CASSVTGTGRGYTF
.	TRBV7-2	TRBD1	TRBJ1-1	TGTGCCAGCAGCTTAGGAGGGGGACAGGACACTGAAGCTTTCTTT	CASSLGGGQDTEAFF
.	TRBV27	.	TRBJ1-2	TGTGCCAGCAGTTCCCCGACAGAGTCCGCTTATGGCTACACCTTC	CASSSPTESAYGYTF
.	TRBV4-3	.	TRBJ2-1	TGCGCCAGCAGCCACGGTCGCGGAATCAATGAGCAGTTCTTC	CASSHGRGINEQFF
once	TRBV7-8	.	TRBJ1-5	TGTGCCAGCAGCGCTGGGGGCAGGGGTTTCAATCAGCCCCAGCATTTT	CASSAGGRGFNQPQHF
.	TRBV25-1	.	TRBJ2-1	TGTGCCAGCAGTGTCCCACCCAGCAGGGGCAATGAGCAGTTCTTC	CASSVPPSRGNEQFF
.	TRBV7-2	.	TRBJ2-1	TGTGCCAGCAGCTTAGGAGGGGGTAGGGCCTACAATGAGCAGTTCTTC	CASSLGGGRAYNEQFF
.	TRBV30	.	TRBJ1-2	TGTGCCTCGGGACGGGGGGTCATTGGTGGCTACACCTTC	CASGRGVIGGYTF
.	TRBV9	TRBD1	TRBJ1-2	TGTGCCAGCAGCGGGCAACAGGGGGCGCGAGGCTACACCTTC	CASSGQQGARGYTF
.	TRBV6-5	TRBD2	TRBJ2-7	TGTGCCAGCAGCGATAGGACGGGAGGGAGGAACGAGCAGTACTTC	CASSDRTGGRNEQYF
.	TRBV30	.	TRBJ2-5	TGTGCCTGGCGGGACTTCGGAGAGACCCAGTACTTC	CAWRDFGETQYF
.	TRBV24-1	.	TRBJ1-3	TGTGCCACCAGTGAATCAGGAAACACCATATATTTT	CATSESGNTIYF
.	TRBV5-4	.	TRBJ1-1	TGTGCCAGCAGCTTGGGCGCGGGCAAGTATGCCACTGAAGCTTTCTTT	CASSLGAGKYATEAFF
.	TRBV21-1	.	TRBJ2-7	TGTGCCAGCAGCAAAGGCGCGGGGGGTTCTTACGAGCAGTACTTC	CASSKGAGGSYEQYF
.	TRBV25-1	TRBD2	TRBJ2-1	TGTGCCAGCAGTGAAAGTGGACTAGCGGACAATGAGCAGTTCTTC	CASSESGLADNEQFF
.	TRBV30	TRBD1	TRBJ2-7	TGTGCCTGGAGTGTTTTGGGGGGACAGGGGGACTACGAGCAGTACTTC	CAWSVLGGQGDYEQYF
.	TRBV5-1	.	TRBJ2-5	TGCGCCAGCAGCTTGCCGTATCAGGGCGTAAGGGAGACCCAGTACTTC	CASSLPYQGVRETQYF
.	TRBV11-3	.	TRBJ2-7	TGTGCCAGCAGCTTAGGTTTGCTCCGGGACTCCTACGAGCAGTACTTC	CASSLGLLRDSYEQYF
.	TRBV6-5	.	TRBJ2-7	TGTGCCAGCAGCCGAGTATCCTACGAGCAGTACTTC	CASSRVSYEQYF
.	TRBV6-2/TRBV6-3	.	TRBJ2-7	TGTGCCAGCAGTTCGCAAATATTACTCCGGACAGCCTCCTACGAGCAGTACTTC	CASSSQILLRTASYEQYF
.	TRBV5-8	TRBD2	TRBJ2-7	TGTGCCAGCAGGGATCGTAGCGGGAGGGCCCAATACGAGCAGTACTTC	CASRDRSGRAQYEQYF
.	TRBV28	TRBD1	TRBJ1-4	TGTGCCAGCAGGGCAACAGGGGAAGGAAATGAAAAACTGTTTTTT	CASRATGEGNEKLFF
.	TRBV19	.	TRBJ2-5	TGTGCCAGTAGTCCCAGGGGAGTAGGACAAGAGACCCAGTACTTC	CASSPRGVGQETQYF
.	TRBV6-5	TRBD2	TRBJ2-3	TGTGCCAGCAGAACGACTAGCGGGAGGAGAAATACGCAGTATTTT	CASRTTSGRRNTQYF
.	TRBV11-2	.	TRBJ1-5	TGTGCCAGCAGCTCCTCGACAGGAGGCATTAGGCATTTT	CASSSSTGGIRHF
.	TRBV7-2	TRBD1	TRBJ2-1	TGTGCCAGCAGCCAAAACAGGGGGACCTACAATGAGCAGTTCTTC	CASSQNRGTYNEQFF
.	TRBV7-9	TRBD2	TRBJ2-1	TGTGCCAGCAGCTCATCGGGGGGGCGGTACAATGAGCAGTTCTTC	CASSSSGGRYNEQFF
.	TRBV30	.	TRBJ1-2	TGTGCCTGGAGTGTTTACAGGGACTATGGCTACACCTTC	CAWSVYRDYGYTF
once	TRBV4-3	.	TRBJ1-4	TGCGCCAGCAGCTCGGGGTGGAGACTTAATGAAAAACTGTTTTTT	CASSSGWRLNEKLFF
few	TRBV7-9	TRBD2	TRBJ2-5	TGTGCCAGCAGCTGGGGACTAGCGGAAGAGACCCAGTACTTC	CASSWGLAEETQYF
.	TRBV6-2/TRBV6-3	TRBD1	TRBJ1-1	TGTGCCAGCAGTCTGGACAGGCAAGGAGGTTTCTTT	CASSLDRQGGFF
.	TRBV15	.	TRBJ1-5	TGTGCCACTGCCGACGCAGGGGCCTGGGATCAGCCCCAGCATTTT	CATADAGAWDQPQHF
.	TRBV7-9	TRBD1	TRBJ1-2	TGTGCCAGCAGCATCGGACAGGTCAACTATGGCTACACCTTC	CASSIGQVNYGYTF
.	TRBV24-1	TRBD1	TRBJ1-2	TGTGCCACCTCTGATGGACAGGGGCCCAACTATGGCTACACCTTC	CATSDGQGPNYGYTF
.	TRBV5-1	TRBD1	TRBJ2-1	TGCGCCAGCAGGCCCGGACAGGGCTCCTACAATGAGCAGTTCTTC	CASRPGQGSYNEQFF
.	TRBV2	TRBD1	TRBJ1-1	TGTGCCAGCAGCCGCGACAGGGGGCAGGAAGCTTTCTTT	CASSRDRGQEAFF
.	TRBV9	.	TRBJ2-7	TGTGCCAGCAGCGGCCGGGACACCTCCTACGAGCAGTACTTC	CASSGRDTSYEQYF
.	TRBV19	.	TRBJ1-5	TGTGCCACTAGGGCGGGGGACCCGTTCAATCAGCCCCAGCATTTT	CATRAGDPFNQPQHF
.	TRBV27	TRBD1	TRBJ2-2	TGTGCCAGCAGCTCTGAGACAGGGCTAATGGGGACCGGGGAGCTGTTTTTT	CASSSETGLMGTGELFF
.	TRBV7-8	TRBD1	TRBJ2-5	TGTGCCAGCAGCTTAGCCACAGGGGAATTTGTCTTGGAGACCCAGTACTTC	CASSLATGEFVLETQYF
.	TRBV9	.	TRBJ1-1	TGTGCCAGCAGCCCACTGGGGAGGGCAGGGTTTGGTGAAGCTTTCTTT	CASSPLGRAGFGEAFF
once	TRBV20-1	.	TRBJ1-1	TGCAGTGCCAGGCTGGGCACTGAAGCTTTCTTT	CSARLGTEAFF